This T cell receptor (beta chain) is drawn from a study of T cell clones after liver transplantation. About the research overall: TCRbeta sequencing after a pre-transplant mixed lymphocyte reaction identified graft-donor-reactive clones, later tracked in post-transplant blood. Pre-transplant mixed lymphocyte reactions yielded third-party-reactive TCRbeta sequences as comparators for graft-donor-reactive sequences.

Produced via immunoSEQ multiplex PCR; TCRdb's table is partial and in-frame only. Altogether more than 20,000 clones are present, about 77% being singletons, with the ten largest covering 30% to 40%. A remark on this clone: Antigen specificity is unknown.

CDR1 SGHNT and CDR2 YYREEE come from the germline V gene (reference sequence). The V end was cut by 0 bases, the J end by 6 bases, with 4 bases between. CDR3 length: 12 amino acids. General study results and limits: In a couple of subjects, few donor cells limited the measurable donor-reactive repertoire.

This chain uses TRBV5-4 with TRBJ2-1; D unclear. The receptor's source is a human patient who received a liver transplant. T cells may partly derive from the graft donor. Sample: CD8+ T cells from blood, taken around 4.5 years after liver transplant. The DNA for the CDR3 is TGTGCCAGCAGCTTGGGGGGCAATGAGCAGTTCTTC. Translating it yields CASSLGGNEQFF.